This TCR beta chain was recovered during a study of blood T cell repertoires in COVID-19 (dated by TCRdb to the early 2020s). Notes on the research overall: Collaborator samples came from the United States, Italy and Spain and covered acute and convalescent phases of COVID-19. The material from the prospective study consisted of cDNA or gDNA derived from T cells, B-cell-depleted T cells, or PBMCs. Deeply sampled blood TCRbeta repertoires from subjects exposed to, actively infected with, or recovered from COVID-19 were included in the dataset. The repertoires were made available in a free public database intended to serve as a resource for research on the immune response to SARS-CoV-2. The samples were drawn from the first 160 participants of the ongoing ImmuneRACE study and from some 1,300 subjects provided by 6 global collaborators. The sample metadata nearly always contained a de-identified subject ID, COVID-19 status, age in years and sex. Where available, HLA class I and class II types were taken from metadata supplied by the sample provider and were not determined by assay-based typing.

In the prospective study, participants were about 18 to 95 years old, resided in around 25 geographic areas of the United States, and were enrolled through a virtual design. Cohort assignment in the prospective study relied on participant-reported clinical history from a screening survey and a study questionnaire. ImmuneRACE Cohort 3 recovered participants were defined by two consecutive negative NP/OP PCR tests, healthcare professional clearance, or symptom resolution. Each participant in the prospective study had whole blood, serum and a nasopharyngeal or oropharyngeal swab collected by mobile phlebotomists. Over an approximately 2-month period, participants in the prospective study had the option of providing additional blood draws and questionnaires. Prospective study blood samples were shipped either frozen or at room temperature before DNA extraction. TCRbeta CDR3 regions were amplified from genomic DNA by means of the immunoSEQ Assay, a bias-controlled multiplex PCR. On the study's bioinformatics: The number of nucleated cells in each sample was estimated by amplification of reference gene primers within the assay. To quantify the absolute abundance of each unique TCRbeta CDR3 rearrangement, sequence reads were collapsed and filtered. For each sample, productive Simpson clonality was calculated as the square root of Simpson's diversity index across productive rearrangements. The table was pulled from immuneACCESS by TCRdb, which kept in-frame rearrangements only. Such tables lose some clones; where checked, under half of the loss comes from unresolved V genes, and the rest has no known cause. Clone size and V and J calls were adopted from that table, with D and trimming inferred from the DNA. This sample gives some 400,000 clones in total; roughly nine tenths of them show up just once. Together, the top ten hold more than 0.95% of the sample.

Study-wide findings and limitations: Clinical and demographic metadata were provided uncurated, with the amount varying by source and participant.

As regards this clone: Its target antigen remains unknown. No quality values exist for individual bases; no much larger clone is one base distant.

V sheds 3 bases and J sheds 10 bases, leaving 16 bases between their ends. Reading from cysteine to phenylalanine, the CDR3 counts 15 amino acids. Only the CDR3 DNA stays, 45 bases, in frame from base 1. As encoded in the germline V gene, CDR1 is SGHVS while CDR2 is FQNEAQ. This receptor was identified in a man aged 25-40 years who had recovered from COVID-19. The sequence is built from TRBV7-8 and TRBJ1-6; possibly the D gene is TRBD1, per 6 matching bases. Sample: PBMCs or T cells enriched from blood (not recorded which). CDR3 sequence: CASSLGQGYRSPLHF. The sequenced DNA is TGTGCCAGCAGCTTGGGTCAGGGGTATAGATCACCCCTCCACTTT.